The rows below give T cell receptor beta chains drawn from one sample of a study of identical twins. From the 5' RACE reads, TCRdb called clonotypes with MiXCR, one entry per CDR3 protein. The repertoire holds fewer than 650,000 distinct CDR3 sequences, with under 8.5% as singletons. The same sample was also studied in work on yellow fever vaccine responses in identical twins.

The sequenced sample was PBMCs. These receptors all stem from a woman aged 18 to 35 in good health. CDR3s include the opening cysteine and the closing phenylalanine or tryptophan. The D gene is left open where the match is weak. Not all rows give a size; the values are once, few, many and, for expanded clones, a class.

TRBD2	14	TRBJ2-5	TRBV29-1	many	CSVVPSGSTETQYF	TGCAGCGTTGTACCTAGCGGGAGCACCGAGACCCAGTACTTC
NA	16	TRBJ2-3	TRBV11-2	few	CASSFSRGLRTDTQYF	TGTGCCAGCAGCTTCTCACGGGGACTTCGCACAGATACGCAGTATTTT
TRBD1	12	TRBJ1-2	TRBV20-1	few	CSAGPGQGSYTF	TGCAGTGCTGGCCCGGGACAGGGGAGTTACACCTTC
TRBD1	16	TRBJ2-3	TRBV15	many	CATSRGGDSRTDTQYF	TGTGCCACCAGCAGAGGAGGGGACAGCCGCACAGATACGCAGTATTTT
NA	13	TRBJ1-1	TRBV14	NA	CASSLPPFTEAFF	TGTGCCAGCAGCCTACCGCCCTTCACTGAAGCTTTCTTT
NA	16	TRBJ2-5	TRBV28	NA	CASSITTPLGQETQYF	TGTGCCAGCAGCATTACTACCCCGCTGGGCCAAGAGACCCAGTACTTC
NA	14	TRBJ1-3	TRBV12-3/TRBV12-4	NA	CASSSWTGGNTIYF	TGTGCCAGCAGTTCCTGGACGGGTGGAAACACCATATATTTT
NA	16	TRBJ2-4	TRBV28	few	CASSFSYGVAKNIQYF	TGTGCCAGCAGCTTCTCGTACGGGGTAGCCAAAAACATTCAGTACTTC
NA	16	TRBJ2-5	TRBV11-2	few	CASSLAPGGVLETQYF	TGTGCCAGCAGCTTAGCCCCAGGGGGGGTTTTGGAGACCCAGTACTTC
NA	15	TRBJ2-7	TRBV14	few	CASSPNLAQPYEQYF	TGTGCCAGCAGCCCGAACCTAGCGCAGCCCTACGAGCAGTACTTC
TRBD2	18	TRBJ2-2	TRBV11-1	NA	CASSLAGLAGPNTGELFF	TGTGCCAGCAGCTTAGCTGGGCTAGCGGGCCCGAACACCGGGGAGCTGTTTTTT
NA	16	TRBJ1-5	TRBV24-1	many	CATSDPKQGSNQPQHF	TGTGCCACCAGTGATCCTAAGCAGGGCAGCAATCAGCCCCAGCATTTT
TRBD2	15	TRBJ2-1	TRBV9	few	CASSPSAGVSDEQFF	TGTGCCAGCAGCCCCTCAGCGGGAGTGTCTGATGAGCAGTTCTTC
TRBD1	15	TRBJ2-5	TRBV20-1	NA	CSAREGQGSGETQYF	TGCAGTGCTAGAGAGGGACAGGGGTCAGGAGAGACCCAGTACTTC
NA	13	TRBJ2-3	TRBV29-1	NA	CSVVEHRTDTQYF	TGCAGCGTTGTAGAGCACCGCACAGATACGCAGTATTTT
NA	14	TRBJ1-4	TRBV4-1	many	CASSLGLPREKLFF	TGCGCCAGCAGCCTAGGGCTACCGAGGGAAAAACTGTTTTTT
NA	13	TRBJ1-5	TRBV12-3/TRBV12-4	many	CASNRDRSQPQHF	TGTGCCAGCAACCGGGACCGGAGTCAGCCCCAGCATTTT
NA	15	TRBJ2-3	TRBV7-9	many	CASSLTASSTDTQYF	TGTGCCAGCAGCTTAACGGCTAGCAGCACAGATACGCAGTATTTT
TRBD2	17	TRBJ2-3	TRBV28	NA	CASSPRLAGVFPDTQYF	TGTGCCAGCAGTCCCCGGTTAGCGGGAGTATTCCCAGATACGCAGTATTTT
TRBD2	16	TRBJ2-1	TRBV13	few	CASSLSTSGRYNEQFF	TGTGCCAGCAGCCTATCGACTAGCGGGCGCTACAATGAGCAGTTCTTC
TRBD1	14	TRBJ1-6	TRBV20-1	few	CSARTGTDNSPLHF	TGCAGTGCTAGAACCGGGACAGATAATTCACCCCTCCACTTT
NA	16	TRBJ2-1	TRBV9	NA	CASSVGGGSVYNEQFF	TGTGCCAGCAGCGTAGGAGGTGGGAGCGTGTACAATGAGCAGTTCTTC
NA	14	TRBJ1-6	TRBV10-3	many	CAISDGARGGPLHF	TGTGCCATCAGTGACGGGGCGAGGGGTGGACCCCTCCACTTT
TRBD2	16	TRBJ2-1	TRBV2	NA	CASTLRLAGVENEQFF	TGTGCCAGCACCTTAAGACTAGCGGGAGTTGAAAATGAGCAGTTCTTC
TRBD1	17	TRBJ2-3	TRBV28	NA	CASSTSGTGGRLDTQYF	TGTGCCAGCAGCACGTCCGGGACAGGGGGTCGCTTGGATACGCAGTATTTT
TRBD1	17	TRBJ2-2	TRBV29-1	NA	CSVVLWDSGAVTGELFF	TGCAGCGTCGTGTTATGGGACAGCGGCGCGGTCACCGGGGAGCTGTTTTTT
TRBD2	15	TRBJ2-1	TRBV7-9	NA	CASSFLGLAGRDDVF	TGTGCCAGCAGCTTCCTCGGACTAGCGGGAAGGGACGATGTCTTC
NA	14	TRBJ1-4	TRBV20-1	NA	CSARVATTNEKLFF	TGCAGTGCTAGAGTGGCCACAACTAATGAAAAACTGTTTTTT
NA	14	TRBJ2-1	TRBV10-3	NA	CAHKISPEGREQFF	TGTGCCCACAAGATCTCCCCGGAGGGGAGGGAGCAGTTCTTC
TRBD1	15	TRBJ1-5	TRBV12-3/TRBV12-4	few	CASSFRDRGTMSQHF	TGTGCCAGCAGTTTTAGGGACAGGGGGACCATGTCCCAGCATTTT
NA	15	TRBJ1-5	TRBV3-1	many	CASSQAPGSNQPQHF	TGTGCCAGCAGCCAGGCCCCCGGTAGCAATCAGCCCCAGCATTTT
NA	14	TRBJ1-1	TRBV12-3/TRBV12-4	few	CASSTVSGSPEAFF	TGTGCCAGCAGCACCGTCTCAGGGTCTCCTGAAGCTTTCTTT
TRBD2	18	TRBJ2-1	TRBV5-1	many	CASSHGTKTSGDLNEQFF	TGCGCCAGCAGCCACGGGACAAAAACTAGCGGGGACCTCAATGAGCAGTTCTTC
NA	12	TRBJ2-2	TRBV12-3/TRBV12-4	many	CASSPFQGELFF	TGTGCCAGCAGCCCTTTTCAAGGGGAGCTGTTTTTT
NA	14	TRBJ2-1	TRBV29-1	many	CSAVGQVSYNEQFF	TGCAGCGCCGTAGGACAAGTATCCTACAATGAGCAGTTCTTC
TRBD1	15	TRBJ2-5	TRBV5-1	few	CASSSGQGRQETQYF	TGCGCCAGCAGCTCTGGACAGGGCCGTCAAGAGACCCAGTACTTC
TRBD2	13	TRBJ2-1	TRBV13	many	CASSTGLGNEQFF	TGTGCCAGCAGCACGGGACTAGGCAATGAGCAGTTCTTC
NA	16	TRBJ2-3	TRBV3-1	many	CASSPRRRGSTDTQYF	TGTGCCAGCAGCCCCCGAAGGAGAGGGAGCACAGATACGCAGTATTTT
TRBD2	16	TRBJ2-3	TRBV2	few	CASSGRTGGPIDTQYF	TGTGCCAGCAGTGGAAGGACGGGAGGGCCTATAGATACGCAGTATTTT
NA	13	TRBJ1-1	TRBV9	few	CASSVEGETEAFF	TGTGCCAGCAGCGTAGAGGGGGAAACTGAAGCTTTCTTT
NA	13	TRBJ2-7	TRBV3-1	few	CASSQEAGYEQYF	TGTGCCAGCAGCCAAGAAGCCGGCTACGAGCAGTACTTC
TRBD2	15	TRBJ2-1	TRBV3-1	NA	CASSPLAGEVDEQFF	TGTGCCAGCAGCCCTCTAGCGGGAGAGGTGGATGAGCAGTTCTTC